This T cell receptor (beta chain) comes out of a study of T cell responses to AZD1222 COVID-19 vaccine. Study outcomes and limitations: Every sample of the repertoires postdated the peak T cell response. Targeting of unmutated variant regions was reportedly seen in nearly half of spike-specific TCRs. Spike-specific TCR breadth and depth went up after people got two AZD1222 doses. Mostly white British, mostly female donors; authors suggested clonal diversity may be underestimated.

Clones were sequenced by immunoSEQ multiplex PCR, and TCRdb holds only the in-frame ones, with some missing. The data contain roughly 89,000 clones, roughly 90% of them singletons. Of note for this clone: Antigen specificity is unknown.

CDR3 size: 15 residues. CDR1 is SGHDT and CDR2 is YYEEEE in the germline V gene. V was clipped by 1 base and J by 6 bases, with 16 bases between them. This TCR was sampled from an adult in good health. This sample comprised peripheral blood, obtained on day 0 of MenACWY control vaccination. The chain couples TRBV5-6 to TRBJ1-1, with D uncertain. The CDR3 DNA reads as TGTGCCAGCAGCTTGTCCTCGGGGTATTACGCTGAAGCTTTCTTT. Its translation is CASSLSSGYYAEAFF.